Listed below are T cell receptor beta chains from one sample, sequenced in a study of T cell responses to AZD1222 COVID-19 vaccine. Assay used: immunoSEQ multiplex PCR; TCRdb lists only in-frame clones, some missing. The sample lists roughly 260,000 clones, 90% to 95% seen once, with 0.55% in the top ten. Sequenced material: peripheral blood, taken on day 0 of AZD1222 vaccination. Receptors were obtained from an adult in good health. Each CDR3 is given with its conserved first and last residue. The order of the fields is V gene, clone size, D gene, J gene, CDR3 DNA, CDR3 protein. A D gene is named only where the DNA matches it firmly. Some rows have no size entry. The others give once, few or many, or a class for an expanded clone.

TRBV3-1/TRBV3-2	.	TRBD1	TRBJ1-1	TGTGCCAGCAGCCAAGGACAGGGTGGCACTGAAGCTTTCTTT	CASSQGQGGTEAFF
TRBV5-4	.	.	TRBJ1-1	TGTGCCAGCAATTCGATGAACACTGAAGCTTTCTTT	CASNSMNTEAFF
TRBV28	.	.	TRBJ2-6	TGTGCCAGCACCGTGCCGGGGGCCGGGGCCAACGTCCTGACTTTC	CASTVPGAGANVLTF
TRBV11-2	.	.	TRBJ2-7	TGTGCCAGCAGCGCTATTCCCGGGGCTTACGAGCAGTACTTC	CASSAIPGAYEQYF
TRBV3-1/TRBV3-2	.	.	TRBJ2-2	TGTGCCAGCAGCCACGTCCTGGGCGGGGAGCTGTTTTTT	CASSHVLGGELFF
TRBV28	once	.	TRBJ1-2	TGTGCCAGCAGTTGGCAGAACTATGGCTACACCTTC	CASSWQNYGYTF
TRBV5-4	.	TRBD1	TRBJ2-7	TGTGCCAGCAGCTTGGGTCTGGACAGGGGATCCTACGAGCAGTACTTC	CASSLGLDRGSYEQYF
TRBV7-2	.	TRBD2	TRBJ2-7	TGTGCCAGCACCAAAGGAACTAGCGGGAGGGCTTTCCCGTCCGAGCAGTACTTC	CASTKGTSGRAFPSEQYF
TRBV6-4	.	.	TRBJ1-2	TGTGCCAGCACCAGGTTCTCTCCGGGCTATGGCTACACCTTC	CASTRFSPGYGYTF
TRBV28	.	.	TRBJ2-7	TGTGCCAGCAGTTTGGGCGGCTCTGCCTGGGGTTCCTACGAGCAGTACTTC	CASSLGGSAWGSYEQYF
TRBV5-1	.	.	TRBJ2-2	TGCGCCAGCAGCTCAGCGGTCCCGAACACCGGGGAGCTGTTTTTT	CASSSAVPNTGELFF
TRBV4-3	.	.	TRBJ1-4	TGCGCCAGCAGCCAGCGGACACTCGGCGAAAAACTGTTTTTT	CASSQRTLGEKLFF
TRBV6-2/TRBV6-3	.	TRBD1	TRBJ2-2	TGTGCCAGCAGTACCGCTCTGACAGGGGACACCGGGGAGCTGTTTTTT	CASSTALTGDTGELFF
TRBV24-1	.	TRBD2	TRBJ2-1	TGTGCCACCAGTGATTTGCAAGCGGGGGGTTACAATGAGCAGTTCTTC	CATSDLQAGGYNEQFF
TRBV19	.	TRBD1	TRBJ1-2	TGTGCCAGTAGGAGACAGGGGGCGTTCTATGGCTACACCTTC	CASRRQGAFYGYTF
TRBV7-2	few	.	TRBJ2-6	TGTGCCAGCAGCTTAGCGTCGGGGACCCCTGGGGCCAACGTCCTGACTTTC	CASSLASGTPGANVLTF
TRBV28	.	.	TRBJ2-1	TGTGCCAGCAGTCCCCCCGCGGGGCCAGATGAGCAGTTCTTC	CASSPPAGPDEQFF
TRBV6-5	.	.	TRBJ2-3	TGTGCCAGCAGTTACAACAGTCTTAGCACAGATACGCAGTATTTT	CASSYNSLSTDTQYF
TRBV9	.	TRBD1	TRBJ2-5	TGTGCCAGCACCGAAAAACAGGGGGCAGGGGAGACCCAGTACTTC	CASTEKQGAGETQYF
TRBV4-2	.	.	TRBJ2-7	TGTGCCAGCAGCCAAGCAGTAGCGAGCGAGAGCTCCTACGAGCAGTACTTC	CASSQAVASESSYEQYF
TRBV7-3	.	TRBD2	TRBJ2-1	TGTGCCAGCAGCTTAACCGTCCTAGCGGGGGGTTACAATGAGCAGTTCTTC	CASSLTVLAGGYNEQFF
TRBV19	.	.	TRBJ1-5	TGTGCCAGTAGTATAGTAGGGGCCTGGTCGGCCCAGCATTTT	CASSIVGAWSAQHF
TRBV1	.	.	TRBJ2-1	TGCACCAGCAGCGGACGGGGGGGGACTGAGCAGTTCTTC	CTSSGRGGTEQFF
TRBV12-3/TRBV12-4	.	.	TRBJ1-1	TGTGCCAGCAGTTTAGTAGGGAACACTGAAGCTTTCTTT	CASSLVGNTEAFF
TRBV6-5	.	.	TRBJ1-2	TGTGCCAGCAGTTACTCAGGGGACTATGGCTACACCTTC	CASSYSGDYGYTF
TRBV5-1	.	TRBD1	TRBJ1-6	TGCGCCAGCAGCTTGAGGGGACAGAGTTCACCCCTCCACTTT	CASSLRGQSSPLHF
TRBV5-1	.	TRBD2	TRBJ2-7	TGCGCCAGCAGCTTTGGACTAGCGGGAGAACACTACGAGCAGTACTTC	CASSFGLAGEHYEQYF
TRBV13	.	.	TRBJ2-3	TGTGCCAGCAGCTTGCGCACAGATACGCAGTATTTT	CASSLRTDTQYF
TRBV28	.	TRBD1	TRBJ1-3	TGTGCCAGCAGCCTAGGGGGCCAAGGGGGAAACACCATATATTTT	CASSLGGQGGNTIYF
TRBV6-5	.	TRBD1	TRBJ1-1	TGTGCCACTGCCAGGGGGGAGGACACTGAAGCTTTCTTT	CATARGEDTEAFF
TRBV20-1	.	.	TRBJ1-5	TGCAGTGCTAGTCCATCGGCAGGGGTGGGAGATCAGCCCCAGCATTTT	CSASPSAGVGDQPQHF
TRBV5-1	.	.	TRBJ2-5	TGCGCCAGTAGTATCTCAGCGGGACAGACAACCGAGACCCAGTACTTC	CASSISAGQTTETQYF
TRBV28	.	.	TRBJ1-2	TGTGCCAGCAGCCCGGGGGGGAGCTATGGCTACACCTTC	CASSPGGSYGYTF
TRBV7-2	.	.	TRBJ2-7	TGTGCCAGCAGCTCAGGGGGGTGGGAGCAGTACTTC	CASSSGGWEQYF
TRBV28	.	TRBD1	TRBJ1-1	TGTGCCAGCAGTTCCCGACAGGGTTTCAGGTACACTGAAGCTTTCTTT	CASSSRQGFRYTEAFF
TRBV2	.	.	TRBJ2-2	TGTGCCAGCGGCTACCATGTCACCGGGGAGCTGTTTTTT	CASGYHVTGELFF
TRBV3-1/TRBV3-2	.	.	TRBJ1-6	TGTGCCAGCAGCCAAGGGGGCTCCTATAATTCACCCCTCCACTTT	CASSQGGSYNSPLHF
TRBV29-1	.	TRBD1	TRBJ1-5	TGCAGCGCTGGGGGACAGGGGGCCTCCAATCAGCCCCAGCATTTT	CSAGGQGASNQPQHF
TRBV28	.	.	TRBJ2-1	TGTGCCAGCAGGCCGACCTCCTACAATGAGCAGTTCTTC	CASRPTSYNEQFF
TRBV28	.	.	TRBJ2-3	TGTGCCAGCAGTAACCCGAGCACAGATACGCAGTATTTT	CASSNPSTDTQYF
TRBV2	once	TRBD1	TRBJ1-6	TGTGCCAGCAGTGACAGGGGGCGTATCTCACCCCTCCACTTT	CASSDRGRISPLHF